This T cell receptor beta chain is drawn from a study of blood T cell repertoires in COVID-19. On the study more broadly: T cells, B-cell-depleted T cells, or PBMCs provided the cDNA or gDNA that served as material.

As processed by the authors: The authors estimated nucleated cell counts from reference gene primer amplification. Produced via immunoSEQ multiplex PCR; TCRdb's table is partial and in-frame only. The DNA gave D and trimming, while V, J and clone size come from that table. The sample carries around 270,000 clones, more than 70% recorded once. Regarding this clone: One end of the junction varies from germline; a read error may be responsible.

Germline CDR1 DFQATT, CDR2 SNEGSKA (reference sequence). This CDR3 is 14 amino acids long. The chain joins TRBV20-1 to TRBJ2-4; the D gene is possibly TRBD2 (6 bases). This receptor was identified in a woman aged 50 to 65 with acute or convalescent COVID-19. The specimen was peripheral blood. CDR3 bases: TGCAGTGCTAGTGGGACTTCAGCCAAAAACATTCAGTACTTT. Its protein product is CSASGTSAKNIQYF.